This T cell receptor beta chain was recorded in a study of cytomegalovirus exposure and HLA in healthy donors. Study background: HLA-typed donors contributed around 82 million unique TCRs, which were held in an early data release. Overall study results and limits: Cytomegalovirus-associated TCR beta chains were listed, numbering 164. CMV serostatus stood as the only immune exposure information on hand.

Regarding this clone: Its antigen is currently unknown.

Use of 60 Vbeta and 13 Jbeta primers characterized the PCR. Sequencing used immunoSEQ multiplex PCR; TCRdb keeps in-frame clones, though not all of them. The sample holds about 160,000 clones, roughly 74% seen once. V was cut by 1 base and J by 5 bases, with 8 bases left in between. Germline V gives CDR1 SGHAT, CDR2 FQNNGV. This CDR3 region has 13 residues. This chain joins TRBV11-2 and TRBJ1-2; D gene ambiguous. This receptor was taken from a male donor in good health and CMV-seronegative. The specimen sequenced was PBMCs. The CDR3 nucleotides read TGTGCCAGCAGCTTAGGGCAGCGGTATGGCTACACCTTC. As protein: CASSLGQRYGYTF.